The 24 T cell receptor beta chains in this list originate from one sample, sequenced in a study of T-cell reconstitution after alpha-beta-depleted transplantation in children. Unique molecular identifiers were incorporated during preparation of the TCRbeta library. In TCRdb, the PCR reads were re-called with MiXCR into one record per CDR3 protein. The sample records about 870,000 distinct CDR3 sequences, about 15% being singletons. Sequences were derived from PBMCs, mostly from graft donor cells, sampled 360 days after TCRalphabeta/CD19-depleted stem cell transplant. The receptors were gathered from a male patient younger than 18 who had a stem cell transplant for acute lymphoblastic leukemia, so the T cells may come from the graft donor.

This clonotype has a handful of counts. This CDR3 reads CSARHSPDTQYF. In nucleotides, the CDR3 is TGCAGTGCTAGACACTCCCCGGATACGCAGTATTTT. This rearrangement joins TRBV20-1 to TRBJ2-3; D is ambiguous. In germline, CDR1 is DFQATT, CDR2 SNEGSKA (reference sequence). Trimming took 2 bases from V and 6 from J, leaving 9 bases between them. The CDR3 extends over 12 amino acids.

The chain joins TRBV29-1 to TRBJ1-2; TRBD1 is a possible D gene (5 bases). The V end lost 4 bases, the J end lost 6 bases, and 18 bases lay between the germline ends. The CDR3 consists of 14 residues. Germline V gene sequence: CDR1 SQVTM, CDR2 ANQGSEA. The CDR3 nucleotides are TGCAGCGTTGCTCCCTCCTCCAGGGCGGATGGCTACACCTTC. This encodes CSVAPSSRADGYTF.

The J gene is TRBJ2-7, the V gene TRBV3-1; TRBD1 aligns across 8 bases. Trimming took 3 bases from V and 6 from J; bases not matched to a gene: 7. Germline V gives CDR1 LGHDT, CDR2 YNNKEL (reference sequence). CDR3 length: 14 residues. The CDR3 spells CASSHGDRQAEQYF. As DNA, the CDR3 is TGTGCCAGCAGCCATGGGGACAGGCAGGCCGAGCAGTACTTC.

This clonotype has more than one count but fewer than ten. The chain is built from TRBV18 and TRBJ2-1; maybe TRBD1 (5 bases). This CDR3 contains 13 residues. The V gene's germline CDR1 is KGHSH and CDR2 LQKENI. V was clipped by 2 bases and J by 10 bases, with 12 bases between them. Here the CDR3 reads CASSPGAGMEQFF. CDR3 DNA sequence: TGTGCCAGCTCACCAGGGGCAGGGATGGAGCAGTTCTTC.

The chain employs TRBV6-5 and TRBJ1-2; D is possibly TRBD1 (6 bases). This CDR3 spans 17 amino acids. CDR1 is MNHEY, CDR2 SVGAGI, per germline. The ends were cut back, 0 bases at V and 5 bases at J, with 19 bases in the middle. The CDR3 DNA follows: TGTGCCAGCAGTTACTCCCGGCAGGGGACGACTAGGTATGGCTACACCTTC. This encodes CASSYSRQGTTRYGYTF.

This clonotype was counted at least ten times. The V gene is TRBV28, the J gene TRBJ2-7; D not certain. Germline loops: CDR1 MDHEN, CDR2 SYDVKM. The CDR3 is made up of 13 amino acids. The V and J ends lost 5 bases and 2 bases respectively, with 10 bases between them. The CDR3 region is CASSTPAAYEQYF. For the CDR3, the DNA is TGTGCCAGCAGTACACCGGCGGCCTACGAGCAGTACTTC.

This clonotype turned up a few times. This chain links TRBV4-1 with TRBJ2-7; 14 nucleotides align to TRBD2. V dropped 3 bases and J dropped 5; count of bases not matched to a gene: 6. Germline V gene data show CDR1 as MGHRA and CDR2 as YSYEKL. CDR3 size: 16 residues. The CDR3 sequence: CASSHRLAGGPDEQYF. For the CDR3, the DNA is TGCGCCAGCAGCCATAGACTAGCGGGAGGGCCTGACGAGCAGTACTTC.

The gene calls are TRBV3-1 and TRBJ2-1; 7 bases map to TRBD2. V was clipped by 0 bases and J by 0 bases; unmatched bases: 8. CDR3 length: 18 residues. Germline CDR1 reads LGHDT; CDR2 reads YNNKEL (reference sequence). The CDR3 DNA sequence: TGTGCCAGCAGCCAAGACCGGGACTACGCGAGCTCCTACAATGAGCAGTTCTTC. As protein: CASSQDRDYASSYNEQFF.

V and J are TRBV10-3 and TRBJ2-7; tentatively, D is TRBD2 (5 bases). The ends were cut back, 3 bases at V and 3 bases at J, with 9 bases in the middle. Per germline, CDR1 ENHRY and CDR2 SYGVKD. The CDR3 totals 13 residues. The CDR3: CAISDATSYEQYF. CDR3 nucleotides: TGTGCCATCAGTGACGCTACTAGCTACGAGCAGTACTTC.

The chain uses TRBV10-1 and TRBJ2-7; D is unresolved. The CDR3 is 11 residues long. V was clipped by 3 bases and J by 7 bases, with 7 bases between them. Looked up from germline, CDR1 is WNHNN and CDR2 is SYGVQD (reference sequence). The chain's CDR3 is CASSDLREQYF. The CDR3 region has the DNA TGCGCCAGCAGTGACCTTAGGGAGCAGTACTTC.

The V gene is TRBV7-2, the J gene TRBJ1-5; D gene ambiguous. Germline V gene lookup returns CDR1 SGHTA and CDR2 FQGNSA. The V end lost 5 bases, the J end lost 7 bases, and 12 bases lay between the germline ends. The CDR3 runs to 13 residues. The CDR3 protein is CASSTRPWQPQHF. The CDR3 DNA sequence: TGTGCCAGCAGCACCAGACCGTGGCAGCCCCAGCATTTT.

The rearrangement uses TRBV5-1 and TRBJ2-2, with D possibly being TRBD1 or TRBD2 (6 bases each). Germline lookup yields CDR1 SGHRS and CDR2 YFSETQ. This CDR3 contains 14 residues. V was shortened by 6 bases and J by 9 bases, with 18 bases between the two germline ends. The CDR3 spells CASNPTRGDRELFF. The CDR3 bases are TGCGCCAGCAATCCGACGAGGGGGGACCGGGAGCTGTTTTTT.

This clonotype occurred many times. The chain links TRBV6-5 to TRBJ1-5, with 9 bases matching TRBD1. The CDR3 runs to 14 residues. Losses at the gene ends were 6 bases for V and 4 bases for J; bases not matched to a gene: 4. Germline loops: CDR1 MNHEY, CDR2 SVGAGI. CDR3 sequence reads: CASSRDRGNQPQHF. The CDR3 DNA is TGTGCCAGCAGCCGTGACAGGGGGAATCAGCCCCAGCATTTT.

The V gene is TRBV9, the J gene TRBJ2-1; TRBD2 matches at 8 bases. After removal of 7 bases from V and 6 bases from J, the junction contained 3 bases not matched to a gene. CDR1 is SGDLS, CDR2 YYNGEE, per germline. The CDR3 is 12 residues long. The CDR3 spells CASGLALNEQFF. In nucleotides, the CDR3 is TGTGCCAGCGGACTAGCCCTCAATGAGCAGTTCTTC. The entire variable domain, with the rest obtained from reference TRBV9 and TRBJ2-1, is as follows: DSGVTQTPKHLITATGQRVTLRCSPRSGDLSVYWYQQSLDQGLQFLIQYYNGEERAKGNILERFSAQQFPDLHSELNLSSLELGDSALYFCASGLALNEQFFGPGTRLTVL.

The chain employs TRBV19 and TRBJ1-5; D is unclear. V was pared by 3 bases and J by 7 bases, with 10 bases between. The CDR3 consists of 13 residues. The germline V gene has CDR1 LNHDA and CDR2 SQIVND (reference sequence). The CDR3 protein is CASSITPRQPQHF. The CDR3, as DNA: TGTGCCAGTAGTATCACGCCAAGGCAGCCCCAGCATTTT.

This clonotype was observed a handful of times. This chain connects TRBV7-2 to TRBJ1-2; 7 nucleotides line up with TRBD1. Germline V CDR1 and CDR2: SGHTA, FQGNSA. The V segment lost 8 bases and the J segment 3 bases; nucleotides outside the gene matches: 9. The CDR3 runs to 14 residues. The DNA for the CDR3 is TGTGCCAGCTTTGAGTGGGGACAGCACTATGGCTACACCTTC. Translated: CASFEWGQHYGYTF.

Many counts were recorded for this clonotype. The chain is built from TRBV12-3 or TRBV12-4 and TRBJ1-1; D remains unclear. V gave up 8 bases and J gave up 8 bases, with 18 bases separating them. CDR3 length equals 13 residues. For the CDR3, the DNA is TGTGCCAGCGAAAGACACTCCCGGTCCGAAGCTTTCTTT. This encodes CASERHSRSEAFF.

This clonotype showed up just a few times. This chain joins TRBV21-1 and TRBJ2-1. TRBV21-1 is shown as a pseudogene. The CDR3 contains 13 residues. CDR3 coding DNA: TGTGCCAGCAGCAAAGTTGGAGCCGATGAGCAGTTCTTC. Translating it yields CASSKVGADEQFF.

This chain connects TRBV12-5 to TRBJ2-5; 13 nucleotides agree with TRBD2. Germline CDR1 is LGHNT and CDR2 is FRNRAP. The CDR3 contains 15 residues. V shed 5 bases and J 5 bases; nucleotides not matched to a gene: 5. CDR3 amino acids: CASGMGLAGYETQYF. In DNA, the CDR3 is TGTGCTAGTGGTATGGGACTAGCGGGATACGAGACCCAGTACTTC.

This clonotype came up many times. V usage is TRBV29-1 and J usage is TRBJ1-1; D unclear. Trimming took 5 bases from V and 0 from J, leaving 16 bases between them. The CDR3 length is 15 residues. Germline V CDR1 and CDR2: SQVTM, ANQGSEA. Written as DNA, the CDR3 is TGCAGCGTTTCGGCCCTAGAGAGGATGAACACTGAAGCTTTCTTT. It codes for CSVSALERMNTEAFF.

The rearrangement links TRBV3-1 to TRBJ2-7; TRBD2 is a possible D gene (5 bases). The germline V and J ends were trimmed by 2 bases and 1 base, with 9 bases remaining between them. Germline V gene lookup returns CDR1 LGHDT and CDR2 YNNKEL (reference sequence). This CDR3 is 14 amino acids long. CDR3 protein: CASSQRGRSYEQYF. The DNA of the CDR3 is TGTGCCAGCAGCCAACGCGGGCGTTCCTACGAGCAGTACTTC.

This CDR3 reads CASSTPTGRARGPQHF. The CDR3 DNA follows: TGTGCCAGTAGTACCCCCACAGGGAGGGCACGGGGGCCCCAGCATTTT. The chain couples TRBV19 to TRBJ1-5, with D possibly being TRBD1 (6 bases). V lost 4 bases and J 9 bases, leaving 22 bases between the germline ends. The CDR3 has 16 amino acids. Germline lookup yields CDR1 LNHDA and CDR2 SQIVND (reference sequence).

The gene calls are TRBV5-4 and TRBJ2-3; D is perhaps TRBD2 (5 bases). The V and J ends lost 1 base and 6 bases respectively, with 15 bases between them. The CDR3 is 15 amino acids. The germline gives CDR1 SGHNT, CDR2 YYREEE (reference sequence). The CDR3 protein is CASSLPRGGLDTQYF. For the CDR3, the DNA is TGTGCCAGCAGCTTGCCCCGCGGAGGACTGGATACGCAGTATTTT. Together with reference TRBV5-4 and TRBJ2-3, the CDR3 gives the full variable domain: ETGVTQSPTHLIKTRGQQVTLRCSSQSGHNTVSWYQQALGQGPQFIFQYYREEENGRGNFPPRFSGLQFPNYSSELNVNALELDDSALYLCASSLPRGGLDTQYFGPGTRLTVL.

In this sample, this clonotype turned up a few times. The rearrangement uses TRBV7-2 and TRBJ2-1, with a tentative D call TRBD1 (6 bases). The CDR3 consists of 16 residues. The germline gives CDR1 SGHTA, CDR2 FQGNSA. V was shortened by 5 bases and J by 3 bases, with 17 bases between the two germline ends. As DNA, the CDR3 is TGTGCCAGCAGCCCAAAAAACAGGGAACGCTACAATGAGCAGTTCTTC. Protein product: CASSPKNRERYNEQFF.